These 27 T cell receptor beta chains came from one sample sequenced in a study of blood T cell repertoires in COVID-19. TCRdb keeps only in-frame clones here, not all; method: immunoSEQ multiplex PCR. This table holds some 200,000 clones, around 80% found once. Sequencing input: PBMCs or T cells enriched from blood (not recorded which). These receptors were obtained from a woman between 50 and 59 years old who had recovered from COVID-19.

The V call is TRBV7-6, the J call TRBJ2-5, with 7 nucleotides matching TRBD2. The CDR3 is 16 amino acids. Germline lookup yields CDR1 SGHVS and CDR2 FNYEAQ. V dropped 5 bases and J dropped 4; count of bases not matched to a gene: 13. Here the CDR3 reads CASSVVFGGIGETQYF. As DNA, the CDR3 is TGTGCCAGCAGCGTGGTGTTCGGGGGGATTGGAGAGACCCAGTACTTC. The whole variable domain, filled in from reference TRBV7-6 and TRBJ2-5, reads GAGVSQSPRYKVTKRGQDVALRCDPISGHVSLYWYRQALGQGPEFLTYFNYEAQQDKSGLPNDRFSAERPEGSISTLTIQRTEQRDSAMYRCASSVVFGGIGETQYFGPGTRLLVL.

J is TRBJ2-1 and V is TRBV18, with TRBD2 matching over 8 bases. The CDR3 totals 16 residues. Per germline, CDR1 KGHSH and CDR2 LQKENI. V shed 2 bases and J 0 bases; nucleotides not matched to a gene: 3. The CDR3 loop is CASSPTSGYSYNEQFF. The CDR3 nucleotides are TGTGCCAGCTCACCAACTAGCGGATACTCCTACAATGAGCAGTTCTTC.

This chain links TRBV10-3 with TRBJ2-7, with TRBD1 matching over 7 bases. The CDR3 totals 14 residues. From germline, CDR1 is ENHRY and CDR2 SYGVKD. The trim removed 4 bases at V and 2 bases at J, leaving 5 bases unmatched. The CDR3 region is CAISGSGQTYEQYF. The DNA for the CDR3 is TGTGCCATCAGTGGTTCGGGACAGACCTACGAGCAGTACTTC.

The chain links TRBV4-3 to TRBJ2-1; TRBD2 agrees at 12 bases. V was clipped by 0 bases and J by 14 bases; unmatched bases: 8. CDR1 is LGHNA, CDR2 YSLEER, per germline. This CDR3 comprises 15 residues. As DNA, the CDR3 is TGCGCCAGCAGCCAAGATGACGGACTAGCGGGGCCGGAGTTCTTC. Its translation is CASSQDDGLAGPEFF.

This sequence joins TRBV28 and TRBJ2-7; 10 bases agree with TRBD2. With 7 bases clipped from V and 6 bases from J, the junction kept 9 bases outside the gene matches. The CDR3 sequence is 14 residues long. The germline CDR1 and CDR2 sequences are MDHEN and SYDVKM. CDR3 coding DNA: TGTGCCAGCACCCCCCGGTCTAGCGGGAGCGAGCAGTACTTC. Translating gives CASTPRSSGSEQYF.

The chain couples TRBV7-8 to TRBJ2-2; possible D gene TRBD2, 6 bases. The CDR3 has 15 residues. Trimming took off 3 bases at V and 7 bases at J, with 15 bases between the two ends. Per the germline V gene, CDR1 is SGHVS and CDR2 is FQNEAQ. CDR3 bases: TGTGCCAGCAGCTTTACCGGGAGTTGGGGCGGGGAGCTGTTTTTT. Its translation: CASSFTGSWGGELFF.

This sequence joins TRBV28 and TRBJ1-1, with D possibly TRBD1 on 5 matching bases. Germline assignment: CDR1 MDHEN and CDR2 SYDVKM. The CDR3 contains 11 residues. V was cut by 2 bases and J by 11 bases, with 9 bases left in between. For the CDR3, the DNA is TGTGCCAGCAGTTTACGGGGGAAGGCTTTCTTT. It is translated as CASSLRGKAFF.

As to this clone: An end of the junction does not agree with germline; a read error may underlie this. J is TRBJ1-1 and V is TRBV5-4; D possibly corresponds to TRBD1 (6 bases). The CDR3 contains 15 residues. Per the germline V gene, CDR1 is SGHNT and CDR2 is YYREEE (reference sequence). CDR3 sequence (DNA): TGTGCCAGCAGCTTGGTCGGGGCAGACAGGACTGAAGCCTTCTTT. As protein: CASSLVGADRTEAFF.

This clone has just one count. J is TRBJ2-7 and V is TRBV5-6, with 8 bases fitting TRBD1. The germline V gene has CDR1 SGHDT and CDR2 YYEEEE. V trimming: 4 bases; J trimming: 9 bases; junction bases outside the gene matches: 6. The CDR3 runs 12 residues. The CDR3 loop is CASSGQGAWQYF. In DNA, the CDR3 is TGTGCCAGCAGCGGGCAGGGGGCTTGGCAGTACTTC.

This rearrangement joins TRBV4-2 to TRBJ2-1, with 10 bases identical to TRBD2. Germline V gene data show CDR1 as LGHNA and CDR2 as YNFKEQ. The trim removed 5 bases at V and 7 bases at J, leaving 11 bases unmatched. The CDR3 totals 16 residues. The CDR3 loop reads CASSFFLAGAGNEQFF. The CDR3 region has the DNA TGTGCCAGCAGCTTCTTTCTAGCGGGAGCCGGGAATGAGCAGTTCTTC.

The rearrangement joins TRBV5-1 to TRBJ1-2; 9 positions match TRBD1. The CDR3 spans 17 residues. V lost 2 bases and J lost 4; bases outside the gene matches: 12. Germline loops: CDR1 SGHRS, CDR2 YFSETQ. The CDR3 nucleotides are TGCGCCAGCAGCTTCTCCGGGACAGGGAATGGGGGCTATGGCTACACCTTC. Translated: CASSFSGTGNGGYGYTF.

The chain employs TRBV13 and TRBJ2-2, with 12 bases identical to TRBD2. The length of the CDR3 is 19 residues. Germline CDR1 PRHDT, CDR2 FYEKMQ (reference sequence). The J segment lost 6 bases and the V segment lost 5 bases, leaving 16 bases of the junction unmatched. The CDR3 bases are TGTGCCAGCAGCCTGGCCCCTCTGCGACTAGCGGGAGTGTCCGGGGAGCTGTTTTTT. This translates into CASSLAPLRLAGVSGELFF.

Remarks on this clone: This sample also contains other DNA sequences that code for the same CDR3. CDR3 protein: CASSKGQGSDTQYF. The CDR3 nucleotides read TGTGCCAGTAGCAAGGGACAGGGATCAGATACGCAGTATTTT. V and J are TRBV19 and TRBJ2-3; 9 bases fit TRBD1. Germline V CDR1 and CDR2: LNHDA, SQIVND (reference sequence). Germline trimming cut 6 bases from V and 4 bases from J; bases unmatched to any gene: 5. CDR3 length: 14 residues.

This clone turned up a few times. This rearrangement joins TRBV7-9 to TRBJ2-1, with TRBD2 identical over 8 bases. Germline lookup yields CDR1 SEHNR and CDR2 FQNEAQ (reference sequence). The CDR3 consists of 16 residues. V was pared by 4 bases and J by 7 bases, with 12 bases of the junction left unmatched. The CDR3 loop reads CASSSSGTSNLNEQFF. CDR3 nucleotides: TGTGCCAGCAGCTCGTCCGGGACTAGTAACCTTAATGAGCAGTTCTTC.

The genes are TRBV4-3 and TRBJ1-1, with 7 bases lining up with TRBD1. V gave up 4 bases and J gave up 4 bases; unmatched junction bases: 9. Germline CDR1 reads LGHNA; CDR2 reads YSLEER. There are 15 residues in the CDR3. The DNA of the CDR3 is TGCGCCAGCAGCCCTGCGGCAGGGGGAAGCACTGAAGCTTTCTTT. This encodes CASSPAAGGSTEAFF.

This clone was recorded a few times. This sequence joins TRBV19 and TRBJ1-1, with TRBD1 matching 12 bases. With V trimmed by 8 bases and J by 5 bases, 9 bases remained unmatched. This CDR3 has 15 amino acids. CDR1 LNHDA and CDR2 SQIVND come from the germline V gene (reference sequence). CDR3 coding DNA: TGTGCCAGTTCCGGGACAGGGGGCGCCTGGACTGAAGCTTTCTTT. Protein product: CASSGTGGAWTEAFF.

This chain connects TRBV4-2 to TRBJ2-1, with TRBD1 matching 7 bases. Germline CDR1 is LGHNA and CDR2 is YNFKEQ. V gave up 1 base and J gave up 10 bases; unmatched junction bases: 7. This CDR3 comprises 14 residues. CDR3 protein: CASSQGQGLKEQFF. DNA of the CDR3: TGTGCCAGCAGCCAAGGACAGGGTCTAAAGGAGCAGTTCTTC.

The J gene is TRBJ1-2, the V gene TRBV3-1 (or the pseudogene TRBV3-2), with a tentative D call TRBD1 (6 bases). Germline CDR1 LGHDT, CDR2 YNNKEL (reference sequence). The V end was cut by 0 bases, the J end by 12 bases, with 8 bases between. CDR3 size: 11 residues. This chain's CDR3 is CASSQDRGHTF. CDR3 coding DNA: TGTGCCAGCAGCCAAGACAGGGGACACACCTTC.

The CDR3 region is CASSLEGTGGWTEAFF. In DNA form, the CDR3 reads TGTGCCAGCAGCTTAGAGGGGACAGGGGGATGGACTGAAGCTTTCTTT. The chain uses TRBV11-2 and TRBJ1-1, with 11 bases fitting TRBD1. CDR1 and CDR2 from the germline V gene are SGHAT and FQNNGV. The CDR3 is made up of 16 amino acids. Trimming took 0 bases from V and 5 from J; bases not matched to a gene: 5.

This chain connects TRBV10-3 to TRBJ2-7; weak D call: TRBD1 (6 bases). Germline V gives CDR1 ENHRY, CDR2 SYGVKD. This CDR3 comprises 15 residues. Between the trimmed V and J ends, which lost 2 bases and 3 bases, there was a span of 14 bases. The CDR3 is CAISEPQQGGYEQYF. CDR3 DNA sequence: TGTGCCATCAGTGAGCCGCAGCAAGGGGGCTACGAGCAGTACTTC.

This clone was picked up one time. This chain links TRBV5-1 with TRBJ1-4; 9 bases fit TRBD1. J gave up 8 bases and V 3 bases, and 8 bases lay outside the gene matches. The CDR3 covers 15 residues. Germline V gives CDR1 SGHRS, CDR2 YFSETQ. The CDR3 DNA is TGCGCCAGCAGCTCCCAGGGACAGGGTGGAGAAAAACTGTTTTTT. This codes for CASSSQGQGGEKLFF.

The sample holds one count of this clone. The gene calls are TRBV5-1 and TRBJ1-5; the match to TRBD1 covers 7 bases. Germline CDR1 reads SGHRS; CDR2 reads YFSETQ. This CDR3 is 14 amino acids long. V lost 3 bases and J lost 5; bases outside the gene matches: 5. CDR3 loop: CASSSGTEDQPQHF. CDR3 DNA: TGCGCCAGCAGCTCGGGGACAGAAGATCAGCCCCAGCATTTT. Complete variable domain (other parts from reference TRBV5-1 and TRBJ1-5): KAGVTQTPRYLIKTRGQQVTLSCSPISGHRSVSWYQQTPGQGLQFLFEYFSETQRNKGNFPGRFSGRQFSNSRSEMNVSTLELGDSALYLCASSSGTEDQPQHFGDGTRLSIL.

The chain joins TRBV5-1 to TRBJ2-2; 7 nucleotides line up with TRBD2. V lost 4 bases and J lost 4; bases outside the gene matches: 7. CDR3 length: 15 residues. Germline CDR1 reads SGHRS; CDR2 reads YFSETQ. The CDR3 bases are TGCGCCAGCAGCCTTTGGCGGGAGAGCACCGGGGAGCTGTTTTTT. Translating gives CASSLWRESTGELFF. Full variable domain (outside the CDR3, taken from reference TRBV5-1 and TRBJ2-2): KAGVTQTPRYLIKTRGQQVTLSCSPISGHRSVSWYQQTPGQGLQFLFEYFSETQRNKGNFPGRFSGRQFSNSRSEMNVSTLELGDSALYLCASSLWRESTGELFFGEGSRLTVL.

CDR3 nucleotides: TGTGCCAGCGTTACAGGGTTCGGTCGGGGCTACACCTTC. Protein: CASVTGFGRGYTF. The chain links TRBV12-3 or TRBV12-4 to TRBJ1-2, with D possibly matching TRBD1 (6 bases). Trimming pared 8 bases from V and 8 bases from J, leaving 18 bases between. CDR3 length: 13 residues.

The rearrangement joins TRBV5-1 to TRBJ1-6; TRBD1 aligns across 7 bases. V was pared by 4 bases and J by 6 bases, with 4 bases of the junction left unmatched. Germline CDR1 is SGHRS and CDR2 is YFSETQ. The CDR3 consists of 14 residues. The CDR3 is CASSPGDSNSPLHF. The CDR3 coding sequence is TGCGCCAGCAGCCCCGGGGACAGTAATTCACCCCTCCACTTT.

The V call is TRBV21-1, the J call TRBJ2-7; TRBD1 was called by the table and not checked on the DNA. TRBV21-1 is a pseudogene locus. This CDR3 spans 13 amino acids. DNA of the CDR3: TGTGCCAGCAGCAAAGACAGGGTCGACGAGCAGTACTTC. This gives the protein CASSKDRVDEQYF.

The rearrangement links TRBV6-2 or TRBV6-3 to TRBJ2-4; weak D call: TRBD1 (5 bases). Germline V gene sequence: CDR1 MNHEY, CDR2 SVGEGT. The V and J ends lost 5 bases and 6 bases respectively, with 11 bases between them. The CDR3 runs 13 residues. DNA for the CDR3: TGTGCCAGCAGTATCAATAGGGGAAACATTCAGTACTTC. Protein product: CASSINRGNIQYF.